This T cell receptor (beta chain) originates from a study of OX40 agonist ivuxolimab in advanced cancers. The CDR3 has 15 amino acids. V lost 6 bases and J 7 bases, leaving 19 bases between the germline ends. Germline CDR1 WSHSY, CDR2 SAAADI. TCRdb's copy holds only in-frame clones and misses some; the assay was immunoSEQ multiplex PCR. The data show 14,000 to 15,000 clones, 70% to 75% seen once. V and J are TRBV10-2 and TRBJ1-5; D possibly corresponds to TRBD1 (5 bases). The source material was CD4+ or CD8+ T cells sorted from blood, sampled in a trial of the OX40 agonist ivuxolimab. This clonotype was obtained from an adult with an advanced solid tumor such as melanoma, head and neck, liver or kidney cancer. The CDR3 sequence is CASRGDGILSQPQHF. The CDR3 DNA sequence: TGCGCCAGCAGAGGGGACGGCATCCTAAGCCAGCCCCAGCATTTT.